Below, 6 T cell receptor beta chains from the same sample are listed, as sequenced in a study of beta chain features in type 1 diabetes (dated by TCRdb to 2016 to 2019). The antigens for these receptors are not known. The library came from the immunoSEQ multiplex PCR assay. The High Capacity cDNA Reverse Transcription Kit was used to reverse transcribe all of the isolated RNA, meaning that expressed TCRB transcripts were what got sequenced. Sourced from immuneACCESS, this table was stored by TCRdb with only in-frame sequences that have V and J called. A share of the clones is absent; for the studies checked, an unresolved V gene accounts for under half, and the remainder has no known explanation. The sample table records 250,000 to 300,000 clones; about 24% of these occur just once. Roughly 0.011% of the sample rests with the top ten. General study outcomes and caveats: In all four CD4+ subsets, TCRB CDR3 length was moderately but significantly shorter in type 1 diabetes patients.

The sequenced sample was naive CD4+ T cells from blood. The cell subset or site label corresponds to: true naive CD4+ T cells. Receptor source: a woman aged 25 to 39 with type 1 diabetes.

V and J are TRBV2 and TRBJ1-1; D unclear. This CDR3 contains 13 residues. CDR1 and CDR2 from the germline V gene are SNHLY and FYNNEI. Trimming took off 4 bases at V and 5 bases at J, with 11 bases between the two ends. The CDR3 loop is CASSVGEMTEAFF. The CDR3 region has the DNA TGTGCCAGCAGTGTGGGCGAAATGACTGAAGCTTTCTTT.

For this clone: Other DNA sequences in the sample encode the same CDR3. This sequence joins TRBV9 and TRBJ1-5, with D tentatively TRBD1 (5 bases). Germline V gene sequence: CDR1 SGDLS, CDR2 YYNGEE. Trimming removed 4 bases at V and 2 bases at J, with 7 bases between. This CDR3 region has 13 residues. CDR3 sequence: CASSLQGNQPQHF. CDR3 nucleotides: TGTGCCAGCAGCTTACAGGGCAATCAGCCCCAGCATTTT. Drawing the rest from reference TRBV9 and TRBJ1-5, the complete variable domain is DSGVTQTPKHLITATGQRVTLRCSPRSGDLSVYWYQQSLDQGLQFLIQYYNGEERAKGNILERFSAQQFPDLHSELNLSSLELGDSALYFCASSLQGNQPQHFGDGTRLSIL.

As concerns this clone: One end of the junction is discordant with germline, which a read error may explain. J is TRBJ2-7 and V is TRBV10-3, with unresolved D. The CDR3 contains 12 residues. Germline lookup yields CDR1 ENHRY and CDR2 SYGVKD. CDR3 in amino acids: CAISVSSHEQYF. CDR3 bases: TGTGCCATCAGTGTAAGCTCCCACGAGCAGTACTTC.

This clone turned up a few times. This chain uses TRBV6-5 with TRBJ2-7, with D possibly matching TRBD1 (6 bases). Trimming took off 8 bases at V and 7 bases at J, with 18 bases between the two ends. Looked up from germline, CDR1 is MNHEY and CDR2 is SVGAGI. This CDR3 region has 13 residues. The CDR3 bases are TGTGCCAGCTCCGGGACACCTGTCGGAGAGCAGTACTTC. This encodes CASSGTPVGEQYF.

This clone was counted a few times. This specimen includes other DNA sequences encoding the same CDR3. The chain carries TRBV5-1 and TRBJ2-5, with a weak D call TRBD2 (6 bases). The CDR3 length is 13 residues. The germline V and J ends were trimmed by 2 bases and 5 bases, with 10 bases remaining between them. Germline-derived CDR1 and CDR2 are SGHRS and YFSETQ. CDR3 in DNA: TGCGCCAGCAGCTTCGGGGGAGAGGAGACCCAGTACTTC. Translated: CASSFGGEETQYF.

CDR3 protein: CAISPDRDYEQYF. CDR3 nucleotide sequence: TGTGCCATCAGTCCAGACAGGGACTACGAGCAGTACTTC. The chain combines TRBV10-3 with TRBJ2-7, with 7 bases aligning to TRBD1. In germline, CDR1 is ENHRY, CDR2 SYGVKD. This CDR3 contains 13 residues. With 5 bases clipped from V and 3 bases from J, the junction kept 4 bases outside the gene matches.